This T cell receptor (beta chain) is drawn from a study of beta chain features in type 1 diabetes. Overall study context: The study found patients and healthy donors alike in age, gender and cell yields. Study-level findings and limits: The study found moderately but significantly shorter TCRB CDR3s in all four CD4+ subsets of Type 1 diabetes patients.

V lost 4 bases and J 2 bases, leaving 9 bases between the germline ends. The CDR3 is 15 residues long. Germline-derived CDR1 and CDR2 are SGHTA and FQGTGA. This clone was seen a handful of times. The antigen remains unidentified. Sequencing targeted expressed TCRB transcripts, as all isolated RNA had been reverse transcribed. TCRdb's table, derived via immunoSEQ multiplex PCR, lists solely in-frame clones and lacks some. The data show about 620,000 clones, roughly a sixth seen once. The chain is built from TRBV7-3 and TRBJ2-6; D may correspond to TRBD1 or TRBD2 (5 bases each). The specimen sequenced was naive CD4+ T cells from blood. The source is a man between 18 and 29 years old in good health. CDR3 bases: TGTGCCAGCAGCTCCCGAGGGGCTGGGGCCAACGTCCTGACTTTC. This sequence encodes CASSSRGAGANVLTF. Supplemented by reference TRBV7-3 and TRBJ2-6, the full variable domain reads GAGVSQTPSNKVTEKGKYVELRCDPISGHTALYWYRQSLGQGPEFLIYFQGTGAADDSGLPNDRFFAVRPEGSVSTLKIQRTERGDSAVYLCASSSRGAGANVLTFGAGSRLTVL.